This passage covers 28 T cell receptor beta chains from one sample sequenced in a study of T-cell memory formation after mild COVID-19. MiXCR, applied by TCRdb to the 5' RACE reads, yields one record per CDR3 protein. The table shows 250,000 to 350,000 distinct CDR3 sequences, with roughly an eighth occurring only once. The source material was PBMCs or a T cell subset sorted from them (not recorded which). These receptors all stem from a man younger than 30 who had mild COVID-19 (a few samples of this study predate the infection). Cell type and time point are not known.

This clonotype has a count of ten or more. This chain joins TRBV5-4 and TRBJ2-3; TRBD2 matches at 12 bases. V shed 4 bases and J 0 bases; nucleotides not matched to a gene: 3. Per germline, CDR1 SGHNT and CDR2 YYREEE (reference sequence). The CDR3 extends over 16 amino acids. This CDR3 is CASSRGLAGSTDTQYF. The CDR3 DNA reads as TGTGCCAGCAGCCGTGGACTAGCGGGAAGCACAGATACGCAGTATTTT.

In its sample, this clonotype was seen a few times. The chain joins TRBV29-1 to TRBJ1-5; the match to TRBD1 covers 8 bases. V dropped 5 bases and J dropped 1; count of bases not matched to a gene: 4. CDR3 length: 14 residues. Germline CDR1 reads SQVTM; CDR2 reads ANQGSEA. DNA of the CDR3: TGCAGCGTTCTGACAGGGGAAAGCAATCAGCCCCAGCATTTT. The encoded protein is CSVLTGESNQPQHF.

This clonotype turned up a few times. The chain uses TRBV6-2 or TRBV6-3 and TRBJ1-5, with TRBD1 identical over 9 bases. This CDR3 spans 13 amino acids. With V trimmed by 6 bases and J by 7 bases, 4 bases remained unmatched. The germline V gene encodes CDR1 MNHEY and CDR2 SVGEGT. CDR3 in DNA: TGTGCCAGCAGACGGACAGGGGTCCAGCCCCAGCATTTT. Its translation: CASRRTGVQPQHF.

The rearrangement uses TRBV5-8 and TRBJ2-7; D remains unclear. The CDR3 consists of 15 residues. CDR1 is SGHTS, CDR2 YDEGEE, per germline. The V end lost 8 bases, the J end lost 1 base, and 19 bases lay between the germline ends. The CDR3 here is CASAARAGDSYEQYF. CDR3 in DNA: TGTGCCAGTGCCGCCCGGGCAGGTGATTCCTACGAGCAGTACTTC.

This chain uses TRBV27 with TRBJ2-2; no definite D call. Germline values: CDR1 MNHEY, CDR2 SMNVEV (reference sequence). V gave up 3 bases and J gave up 1 base, with 9 bases separating them. This CDR3 comprises 15 residues. CDR3 sequence (DNA): TGTGCCAGCAGTTTTCTACAGAAGAACACCGGGGAGCTGTTTTTT. Residues: CASSFLQKNTGELFF.

This clonotype was observed a handful of times. V is TRBV7-2 and J is TRBJ2-5, with D perhaps TRBD1 (6 bases). Germline CDR1 and CDR2: SGHTA and FQGNSA. The CDR3 length is 13 residues. Trimming removed 6 bases from V and 5 bases from J, with 13 bases in between. CDR3 nucleotides: TGTGCCAGCAGTAATCAGGGGCCCGAGACCCAGTACTTC. Amino acids: CASSNQGPETQYF. Full variable domain (remainder filled in from reference TRBV7-2 and TRBJ2-5): GAGVSQSPSNKVTEKGKDVELRCDPISGHTALYWYRQSLGQGLEFLIYFQGNSAPDKSGLPSDRFSAERTGGSVSTLTIQRTQQEDSAVYLCASSNQGPETQYFGPGTRLLVL.

V usage is TRBV5-5 and J usage is TRBJ2-2; either TRBD1 or TRBD2 may fit D (8 bases each). The CDR3 is 17 amino acids. The germline CDR1 and CDR2 sequences are SGHKS and YYEKEE (reference sequence). Trimming pared 5 bases from V and 4 bases from J, leaving 21 bases between. The CDR3 loop reads CASRLIAGQVSTGELFF. The DNA of the CDR3 is TGTGCCAGCAGGCTAATAGCGGGACAGGTCTCCACCGGGGAGCTGTTTTTT.

This clonotype was detected only a few times. This chain links TRBV20-1 with TRBJ2-5, with TRBD2 identical over 11 bases. CDR1 is DFQATT and CDR2 is SNEGSKA in the germline V gene (reference sequence). Trimming cost V 0 bases and J 2 bases; bases outside gene matches: 5. This CDR3 comprises 16 residues. This chain's CDR3 is CSARDASGGQQETQYF. The CDR3 coding sequence is TGCAGTGCTAGAGATGCTAGCGGGGGGCAACAAGAGACCCAGTACTTC.

The rearrangement uses TRBV27 and TRBJ1-5, with 7 bases matching TRBD1. Trimming removed 6 bases from V and 6 bases from J; junction bases left unmatched: 8. The CDR3 runs to 14 residues. CDR1 and CDR2 from the germline V gene are MNHEY and SMNVEV (reference sequence). The CDR3 nucleotides read TGTGCCAGCAGAATAAACAGGGGCGGTCAGCCCCAGCATTTT. Residues: CASRINRGGQPQHF.

The rearrangement links TRBV12-3 or TRBV12-4 to TRBJ1-5; a possible D gene is TRBD1 (5 bases). V shed 6 bases and J shed 5 bases, with 14 bases lying between them. This CDR3 region has 14 residues. The CDR3 DNA reads TGTGCCAGCAGATCGGGGGTTGATGATCAGCCCCAGCATTTT. Translating it yields CASRSGVDDQPQHF.

This rearrangement joins TRBV20-1 to TRBJ1-2, with TRBD1 identical over 9 bases. The CDR3 runs to 11 residues. CDR1 is DFQATT and CDR2 is SNEGSKA in the germline V gene (reference sequence). V shed 6 bases and J 8 bases; nucleotides not matched to a gene: 4. The CDR3 region has the DNA TGCAGTGCCACTACAGGGGGCGGCTACACCTTC. Amino acid sequence: CSATTGGGYTF.

This clonotype was counted a few times. The chain has TRBV6-1 and TRBJ1-5; unclear D gene. The germline gives CDR1 MNHNS, CDR2 SASEGT. Trimming removed 6 bases at V and 5 bases at J, with 20 bases between. The CDR3 length is 16 residues. The DNA of the CDR3 is TGTGCCAGCAGCCACACAAGACGTGCGGGTGATCAGCCCCAGCATTTT. It is translated as CASSHTRRAGDQPQHF.

This clonotype has just a few counts. The J gene is TRBJ1-5, the V gene TRBV6-2 or TRBV6-3, with D perhaps TRBD1 (6 bases). The length of the CDR3 is 13 residues. The V and J ends lost 7 bases and 6 bases respectively, with 13 bases between them. Germline V CDR1 and CDR2: MNHEY, SVGEGT. The CDR3 is CASIFRGTQPQHF. CDR3 DNA: TGTGCCAGCATTTTCAGGGGCACTCAGCCCCAGCATTTT.

In its sample, this clonotype was seen a few times. The chain combines TRBV20-1 with TRBJ1-4; 7 positions match TRBD1. This CDR3 comprises 14 residues. Germline loops: CDR1 DFQATT, CDR2 SNEGSKA (reference sequence). V dropped 6 bases and J dropped 7; count of bases not matched to a gene: 11. CDR3 in amino acids: CSASAGTVTEKLFF. The CDR3 region has the DNA TGCAGTGCGAGCGCCGGGACAGTAACTGAAAAACTGTTTTTT.

This clonotype was recorded at least ten times. The CDR3 DNA follows: TGCGCCAGCAGCCAAGATACCCGGGAACCCCAGCATTTT. Encoded protein: CASSQDTREPQHF. The chain has TRBV4-3 and TRBJ1-5, with D unresolved. V dropped 0 bases and J dropped 10 bases, with 10 bases sitting between them. This CDR3 is 13 amino acids long. Germline V lookup: CDR1 LGHNA, CDR2 YSLEER.

The chain combines TRBV20-1 with TRBJ2-5; a possible D gene is TRBD1 (7 bases). Germline loops: CDR1 DFQATT, CDR2 SNEGSKA (reference sequence). V was cut by 2 bases and J by 2 bases, with 21 bases left in between. CDR3 length equals 17 residues. The CDR3 DNA reads as TGCAGTGCTAGACGATGGACAGGACGAGGGGGGCAAGAGACCCAGTACTTC. Translation: CSARRWTGRGGQETQYF.

This clonotype turned up a few times. The chain recombines TRBV7-9 with TRBJ2-7; D is possibly TRBD1 (5 bases). The germline V gene has CDR1 SEHNR and CDR2 FQNEAQ (reference sequence). Between the trimmed V and J ends, which lost 0 bases and 6 bases, there was a span of 9 bases. The CDR3 spans 13 residues. CDR3 residues: CASSLAQGIEQYF. CDR3 coding DNA: TGTGCCAGCAGCTTAGCGCAGGGTATCGAGCAGTACTTC.

This CDR3 is CASSPSSGEQYV. The CDR3 DNA sequence: TGTGCCAGCAGCCCAAGCAGCGGGGAGCAGTACGTC. The chain couples TRBV7-9 to TRBJ2-7, with D perhaps TRBD2 (6 bases). This CDR3 has 12 amino acids. Trimming shortened V by 5 bases and J by 7 bases, and 12 bases separated the two germline ends. Germline loops: CDR1 SEHNR, CDR2 FQNEAQ (reference sequence).

This clonotype came up a few times. J is TRBJ2-5 and V is TRBV7-3; D is uncertain. Per germline, CDR1 SGHTA and CDR2 FQGTGA. CDR3 size: 13 residues. Trimming removed 4 bases at V and 4 bases at J, with 10 bases between. The CDR3, as DNA: TGTGCCAGCAGCTCGGACCCTGGAGAGACCCAGTACTTC. It is translated as CASSSDPGETQYF.

The sample holds a few counts of this clonotype. DNA of the CDR3: TGTGCCAGCAGTGAGGCAGCCTATGACTTTAATTCACCCCTCCACTTT. This translates into CASSEAAYDFNSPLHF. The chain joins TRBV2 to TRBJ1-6; no clear D gene. The CDR3 consists of 16 residues. Trimming took 3 bases from V and 6 from J, leaving 15 bases between them. CDR1 is SNHLY and CDR2 is FYNNEI in the germline V gene. Supplemented by reference TRBV2 and TRBJ1-6, the full variable domain reads EPEVTQTPSHQVTQMGQEVILRCVPISNHLYFYWYRQILGQKVEFLVSFYNNEISEKSEIFDDQFSVERPDGSNFTLKIRSTKLEDSAMYFCASSEAAYDFNSPLHFGNGTRLTVT.

This chain links TRBV29-1 with TRBJ1-1; maybe TRBD1 (5 bases). The CDR3 loop spans 14 amino acids. Between the trimmed V and J ends, which lost 5 bases and 1 base, there was a span of 14 bases. Germline V CDR1 and CDR2: SQVTM, ANQGSEA. The CDR3 DNA follows: TGCAGCGTTCACTCCCAGGGCCCGAACACTGAAGCTTTCTTT. This sequence encodes CSVHSQGPNTEAFF.

The chain carries TRBV2 and TRBJ2-5; tentative D call: TRBD2 (7 bases). Germline CDR1 and CDR2: SNHLY and FYNNEI. V lost 1 base, J lost 2 bases, and 14 bases lay in between. The CDR3 length is 16 residues. The CDR3 is CASSEGVGGEQETQYF. Here the CDR3 DNA reads TGTGCCAGCAGTGAAGGTGTAGGGGGGGAACAAGAGACCCAGTACTTC.

This clonotype turned up a few times. The chain uses TRBV4-1 and TRBJ2-1; D ambiguous. The CDR3 covers 13 residues. Germline-derived CDR1 and CDR2 are MGHRA and YSYEKL. V was shortened by 1 base and J by 4 bases, with 5 bases between the two germline ends. Here the CDR3 DNA reads TGCGCCAGCAGCCAAGTACAGTACAATGAGCAGTTCTTC. It encodes CASSQVQYNEQFF.

The chain combines TRBV7-9 with TRBJ1-5; no firm D call. Germline CDR1 is SEHNR and CDR2 is FQNEAQ (reference sequence). This CDR3 is 13 amino acids long. V lost 6 bases and J lost 4, with 10 bases in between. The CDR3 sequence is CASSSIANQPQHF. Written as DNA, the CDR3 is TGTGCCAGCAGTTCTATTGCTAATCAGCCCCAGCATTTT. The full variable domain, rest sourced from reference TRBV7-9 and TRBJ1-5, is DTGVSQNPRHKITKRGQNVTFRCDPISEHNRLYWYRQTLGQGPEFLTYFQNEAQLEKSRLLSDRFSAERPKGSFSTLEIQRTEQGDSAMYLCASSSIANQPQHFGDGTRLSIL.

This clonotype was recorded a few times. The chain uses TRBV4-1 and TRBJ1-2; the D is unclear. The CDR3 totals 14 residues. Germline CDR1 is MGHRA and CDR2 is YSYEKL. Trimming stripped 0 bases from V and 4 bases from J, with 9 bases between. CDR3 nucleotide sequence: TGCGCCAGCAGCCAAGAAGGAACTACCTATGGCTACACCTTC. This sequence encodes CASSQEGTTYGYTF.

This clonotype has just a few counts. The CDR3 is CASSTGSGNTIYF. Here the CDR3 DNA reads TGTGCCAGCAGCACCGGATCTGGAAACACCATATATTTT. The chain has TRBV7-2 and TRBJ1-3; D gene uncertain. V was shortened by 5 bases and J by 1 base, with 6 bases between the two germline ends. In germline, CDR1 is SGHTA, CDR2 FQGNSA. The CDR3 is 13 residues long.

This clonotype has ten or more counts. This chain connects TRBV7-2 to TRBJ2-3, with 10 bases identical to TRBD2. This CDR3 spans 15 amino acids. Germline V gene data show CDR1 as SGHTA and CDR2 as FQGNSA. V shed 5 bases and J 8 bases; nucleotides not matched to a gene: 10. The CDR3 sequence is CASSPPGLARGTQYF. The CDR3 DNA follows: TGTGCCAGCAGCCCCCCGGGACTAGCGCGCGGTACGCAGTATTTT.

This clonotype has more than one count but fewer than ten. V and J are TRBV4-1 and TRBJ1-1; no reliable D call. Germline V gene data show CDR1 as MGHRA and CDR2 as YSYEKL. This CDR3 has 14 amino acids. Between the trimmed V and J ends, which lost 2 bases and 1 base, there was a span of 8 bases. The CDR3 sequence is CASSQYPTNTEAFF. CDR3 in DNA: TGCGCCAGCAGCCAATATCCAACGAACACTGAAGCTTTCTTT.